The subject of this entry is one TCR beta chain. There are 17 residues in the CDR3. J gave up 8 bases and V 6 bases, and 16 bases lay outside the gene matches. The germline V gene has CDR1 LNHDA and CDR2 SQIVND (reference sequence). The sample belongs to a study of blood T cell repertoires in COVID-19. Original data processing: Estimated nucleated cell counts came from reference gene primer amplification. Measured with immunoSEQ multiplex PCR; TCRdb has only the in-frame clones, and not every one. V and J calls and clone size are given by that table; D and trimming were obtained from the DNA. The sample shows a few hundred thousand clones, 85% to 90% of them seen only once. Participants were aged 18 to 89 years from approximately 23 US areas. Cohorts were determined from participant-reported clinical history.

The chain is built from TRBV19 and TRBJ1-2, with TRBD1 matching over 12 bases. Sequenced sample: PBMCs or T cells enriched from blood (not recorded which). The source is a young woman with acute COVID-19. The CDR3 region is CASSNGTGGASFDGYTF. The CDR3, as DNA: TGTGCCAGTAGCAATGGGACAGGGGGCGCCAGCTTTGACGGCTACACCTTC.